Listed here is a single TCR beta chain. Antigen: not known. This CDR3 contains 14 residues. V was pared by 0 bases and J by 1 base, with 7 bases between. Looked up from germline, CDR1 is GTSNPN and CDR2 is SVGIG (reference sequence). While unrecorded immune exposures were likely, the donors were nominally healthy when sampled. This sample was included in a study of cytomegalovirus exposure and HLA in healthy donors. The PCR made use of 60 Vbeta and 13 Jbeta primers. Clones were sequenced by immunoSEQ multiplex PCR, and TCRdb holds only the in-frame ones, with some missing. In the table there are about 130,000 clones, 60% to 85% of which are singletons. Study-level results: Follow-up analysis later connected one missense variant in DCLRE1C with trimming of TCR beta V- and J-genes. Reports indicate that TCR beta sequences accurately predicted the HLA-A and HLA-B alleles of most subjects. Listed as cytomegalovirus-associated were 164 TCR beta chains.

The chain combines TRBV30 with TRBJ1-3, with D perhaps TRBD1 (6 bases). This TCR came from a female donor in good health and CMV-seronegative. The sequencing sample was made of PBMCs. The CDR3 loop is CAWSVQGSGNTIYF. The CDR3 coding sequence is TGTGCCTGGAGTGTACAGGGATCTGGAAACACCATATATTTT.